This TCR beta chain was captured in a study of blood T cells in healthy people across ages. Study background: Using template switching, researchers captured about one barcoded beta molecule for each two T cells.

Investigators took approximately 10 milliliters of peripheral blood from every donor. Study results and caveats: Long-lived donors had more naive CD4+ cells and higher diversity than aged donors.

A remark on this clonotype: Its antigen is unidentified.

The length of the CDR3 is 18 residues. CDR1 and CDR2 from the germline V gene are MDHEN and SYDVKM. V gave up 6 bases and J gave up 11 bases; unmatched junction bases: 21. Primers used in a second PCR of about 6 to 11 cycles were a sample-barcoded 5' primer and a J-beta primer mix. Researchers report that a template-switch adaptor with 12 random nucleotides tagged each cDNA molecule. One entry per CDR3 protein results from TCRdb running MiXCR on the 5' RACE reads. The table shows about 800,000 distinct CDR3 sequences, with 58% occurring only once. This sequence joins TRBV28 and TRBJ2-5; 13 bases agree with TRBD2. The receptor was isolated from a young man in good health. The sequencing input was blood. CDR3 residues: CASSLVGAGLAGEHEQYF. The CDR3 DNA is TGTGCCAGCAGCCTAGTCGGGGCAGGACTAGCGGGAGAGCATGAGCAGTACTTC.